At least ten counts were recorded for the clone carrying this T cell receptor beta chain. CDR3 size: 17 residues. Trimming shortened V by 0 bases and J by 1 base, and 14 bases separated the two germline ends. The germline CDR1 and CDR2 sequences are SGHTA and FQGNSA. The TCRbeta library was prepared with unique molecular identifiers. TCRdb processed the PCR reads anew with MiXCR; each CDR3 protein has one entry. The sample has more than 550,000 distinct CDR3 sequences; more than 9% are singletons. The data derive from a study of T-cell reconstitution after alpha-beta-depleted transplantation in children.

The genes are TRBV7-2 and TRBJ2-3; a possible D gene is TRBD2 (6 bases). The receptor comes from a human donor who donated a stem cell graft to a child with acute myeloid leukemia. Sample: PBMCs from the stem cell graft donor, taken from the stem cell graft. The CDR3 DNA reads TGTGCCAGCAGCTTAGCGGGAGGAGCGATGGGCACAGATACGCAGTATTTT. Protein product: CASSLAGGAMGTDTQYF.